This T cell receptor (beta chain) emerged from a study of PD-L1 blockade in urothelial cancer. The repertoire was sequenced with immunoSEQ multiplex PCR; TCRdb's copy has only in-frame clones and lacks some. The data show over 50,000 clones, 86% seen once. Germline loops: CDR1 SGHRS, CDR2 YFSETQ. CDR3 length: 15 amino acids. Between the trimmed V and J ends, which lost 1 base and 1 base, there was a span of 12 bases. The clonotype originates from a man aged 50 to 59 with urothelial cancer. This chain links TRBV5-1 with TRBJ2-7; D is possibly TRBD2 (6 bases). The input for sequencing was PBMCs, taken around atezolizumab (anti-PD-L1) treatment. The CDR3 sequence: CASSLNSGPSYEQYF. In DNA, the CDR3 is TGCGCCAGCAGCTTGAATAGCGGCCCTTCCTACGAGCAGTACTTC.